This entry lists 23 T cell receptor beta chains sequenced from one sample in a study of identical twins. TCRdb reanalysed the 5' RACE reads using MiXCR and keeps one entry per CDR3 protein. The sample records approximately 280,000 distinct CDR3 sequences, 6.5% to 9.5% being singletons. These data also featured in a second study, about yellow fever vaccine responses in identical twins.

Sequencing was performed on memory (CD45RO+) T cells sorted from blood. The receptors stem from a young woman in good health.

DNA of the CDR3: TGTGCCAGCAGCCCGGGGCCTATGAACACTGAAGCTTTCTTT. Its protein product is CASSPGPMNTEAFF. The chain has TRBV6-1 and TRBJ1-1; maybe TRBD1 (5 bases). V was shortened by 6 bases and J by 0 bases, with 11 bases between the two germline ends. Germline values: CDR1 MNHNS, CDR2 SASEGT. This CDR3 is 14 amino acids long.

Concerning this clonotype: At one end, the junction sequence differs from germline, possibly due to a read error. The CDR3 spells CAISLDGPQPKYF. Here the CDR3 DNA reads TGTGCCATCAGCTTGGATGGACCTCAACCGAAGTATTTT. This chain links TRBV5-8 with TRBJ2-3; D is unclear. Germline CDR1 SGHTS, CDR2 YDEGEE. This CDR3 is built from 13 residues.

This clonotype was detected a few times. This chain connects TRBV2 to TRBJ2-4; D is ambiguous. This CDR3 spans 15 amino acids. Germline loops: CDR1 SNHLY, CDR2 FYNNEI. The V and J ends lost 2 bases and 2 bases respectively, with 10 bases between them. The CDR3: CASSERLDSKNIQYF. CDR3 in DNA: TGTGCCAGCAGTGAACGATTGGATTCCAAAAACATTCAGTACTTC.

This clonotype was counted at least ten times. The V gene is TRBV3-1, the J gene TRBJ2-1, with D possibly TRBD2 on 6 matching bases. V was pared by 5 bases and J by 8 bases, with 16 bases between. There are 14 residues in the CDR3. Germline assignment: CDR1 LGHDT and CDR2 YNNKEL (reference sequence). The CDR3 sequence: CASSAGGWHYEQFF. The CDR3 bases are TGTGCCAGCAGCGCCGGGGGTTGGCATTATGAGCAGTTCTTC.

In its sample, this clonotype was seen a few times. V is TRBV12-5 and J is TRBJ1-1, with D maybe TRBD1 (5 bases). CDR1 and CDR2 from the germline V gene are LGHNT and FRNRAP. V was pared by 7 bases and J by 3 bases, with 15 bases between. The CDR3 is made up of 14 amino acids. The CDR3 DNA is TGTGCTAGTGATATTAGGGGCCCGGACACTGAAGCTTTCTTT. Protein product: CASDIRGPDTEAFF.

The V and J genes are TRBV5-6 and TRBJ2-5; D is unclear. CDR3 length equals 15 residues. V gave up 2 bases and J gave up 5 bases, with 16 bases separating them. Per the germline V gene, CDR1 is SGHDT and CDR2 is YYEEEE. CDR3 amino acids: CASSFSGPARETQYF. CDR3 nucleotide sequence: TGTGCCAGCAGCTTTTCGGGCCCGGCCCGGGAGACCCAGTACTTC.

The sample holds one count of this clonotype. The chain combines TRBV7-8 with TRBJ2-1, with unresolved D. The CDR3 is made up of 10 amino acids. The germline V gene has CDR1 SGHVS and CDR2 FQNEAQ. V lost 3 bases and J 9 bases, leaving 3 bases between the germline ends. Here the CDR3 DNA reads TGTGCCAGCAGCTTGTCTGAGCAGTTCTTC. It yields the protein CASSLSEQFF.

This clonotype was detected ten times or more. The chain combines TRBV29-1 with TRBJ2-1; D is perhaps TRBD1 (6 bases). Germline V gene lookup returns CDR1 SQVTM and CDR2 ANQGSEA. The V end lost 1 base, the J end lost 7 bases, and 14 bases lay between the germline ends. The CDR3 covers 14 residues. CDR3 loop: CSVEGLLTGNEQFF. DNA for the CDR3: TGCAGCGTTGAAGGACTTCTAACAGGGAATGAGCAGTTCTTC.

At least ten counts were recorded for this clonotype. The chain recombines TRBV20-1 with TRBJ2-1; D is uncertain. CDR1 is DFQATT and CDR2 is SNEGSKA in the germline V gene (reference sequence). Trimming removed 1 base at V and 6 bases at J, with 4 bases between. The CDR3 is made up of 11 amino acids. CDR3: CSARGGNEQFF. The CDR3 nucleotides read TGCAGTGCTAGAGGGGGCAATGAGCAGTTCTTC.

This clonotype was observed a handful of times. V is TRBV2 and J is TRBJ2-5, with D possibly being TRBD1 (6 bases). CDR3 size: 14 residues. Germline V gives CDR1 SNHLY, CDR2 FYNNEI. Trimming removed 4 bases from V and 3 bases from J, with 12 bases in between. In nucleotides, the CDR3 is TGTGCCAGCAGTGTAGGGGGAAGGGAAGAGACCCAGTACTTC. This translates into CASSVGGREETQYF.

Only a few counts were recorded for this clonotype. This sequence joins TRBV12-3 or TRBV12-4 and TRBJ1-6; D gene ambiguous. This CDR3 is built from 15 residues. The V and J ends lost 8 bases and 0 bases respectively, with 11 bases between them. The CDR3 sequence is CASVPNDSYNSPLHF. Written as DNA, the CDR3 is TGTGCCAGCGTCCCCAATGACTCCTATAATTCACCCCTCCACTTT.

The rearrangement joins TRBV29-1 to TRBJ2-3; 14 bases fit TRBD2. Germline V gene sequence: CDR1 SQVTM, CDR2 ANQGSEA. V shed 7 bases, J shed 3 bases, and the junction held 9 bases outside the gene matches. This CDR3 region has 16 residues. The CDR3 DNA reads as TGCAGCGCGGCCGGGACTAGCGGGAGTTCGACAGATACGCAGTATTTT. Its protein product is CSAAGTSGSSTDTQYF.

The CDR3 region is CASSPRQLLNTEAFF. The CDR3 DNA sequence: TGTGCCAGCAGCCCACGACAGCTTTTGAACACTGAAGCTTTCTTT. V and J are TRBV7-9 and TRBJ1-1, with D maybe TRBD1 (5 bases). CDR1 is SEHNR and CDR2 is FQNEAQ in the germline V gene (reference sequence). This CDR3 spans 15 amino acids. V was clipped by 5 bases and J by 0 bases, with 13 bases between them.

The sample holds a few counts of this clonotype. The chain couples TRBV15 to TRBJ2-7, with no clear D. The CDR3 length is 13 residues. V was cut by 8 bases and J by 0 bases, with 11 bases left in between. Germline V gene sequence: CDR1 LNHNV, CDR2 YYDKDF (reference sequence). CDR3 bases: TGTGCCACCGTAGTCCCGAGCTCCTACGAGCAGTACTTC. Its translation: CATVVPSSYEQYF.

The sample holds many counts of this clonotype. The chain carries TRBV5-1 and TRBJ2-7; tentatively, D is TRBD1 (6 bases). This CDR3 comprises 18 residues. Looked up from germline, CDR1 is SGHRS and CDR2 is YFSETQ. V shed 4 bases and J shed 3 bases, with 26 bases lying between them. In nucleotides, the CDR3 is TGCGCCAGCAGCGGGGGCGGGCTCGCCACATCGACGTTCTACGAGCAGTACTTC. This translates into CASSGGGLATSTFYEQYF.

This clonotype appeared many times. The V call is TRBV6-5, the J call TRBJ1-3; no definite D call. The V gene lost 2 bases and the J gene lost 4 bases, with 6 bases spanning the gap. Per germline, CDR1 MNHEY and CDR2 SVGAGI. The length of the CDR3 is 13 residues. In nucleotides, the CDR3 is TGTGCCAGCAGTTACGGGCCCGGAAACACCATATATTTT. As protein: CASSYGPGNTIYF.

V usage is TRBV9 and J usage is TRBJ2-2; tentatively, D is TRBD2 (5 bases). V dropped 3 bases and J dropped 0 bases, with 9 bases sitting between them. From germline, CDR1 is SGDLS and CDR2 YYNGEE. The CDR3 spans 15 residues. The CDR3 nucleotides are TGTGCCAGCAGCGCGCGGGCCGCGAACACCGGGGAGCTGTTTTTT. Its translation is CASSARAANTGELFF.

This clonotype showed up just a few times. The V call is TRBV7-6, the J call TRBJ2-7; D might be TRBD1 or TRBD2, each matching 5 bases. The V gene lost 5 bases and the J gene lost 12 bases, with 17 bases spanning the gap. The CDR3 runs 12 residues. Germline CDR1 is SGHVS and CDR2 is FNYEAQ. CDR3 amino acids: CASSPSTGPLYF. CDR3 coding DNA: TGTGCCAGCAGCCCAAGCACGGGACCCCTGTACTTC.

At least ten counts were recorded for this clonotype. The chain recombines TRBV6-5 with TRBJ1-3; no firm D call. CDR3 size: 14 residues. Deletions cut 4 bases from V and 4 bases from J, with 11 bases between. From germline, CDR1 is MNHEY and CDR2 SVGAGI. The CDR3 loop is CASSSRTEGNTIYF. CDR3 nucleotides: TGTGCCAGCAGTTCCCGGACGGAGGGAAACACCATATATTTT.

This clonotype was observed a handful of times. The chain employs TRBV11-2 and TRBJ2-5; D not resolved. Germline values: CDR1 SGHAT, CDR2 FQNNGV. The ends were cut back, 6 bases at V and 6 bases at J, with 11 bases in the middle. The CDR3 is 12 residues long. CDR3 sequence: CASRERGQTQYF. For the CDR3, the DNA is TGTGCCAGCAGGGAGCGTGGCCAGACCCAGTACTTC.

V is TRBV3-1 and J is TRBJ2-1, with D uncertain. Germline CDR1 and CDR2: LGHDT and YNNKEL (reference sequence). Trimming took off 0 bases at V and 8 bases at J, with 20 bases between the two ends. The CDR3 consists of 17 residues. The CDR3 reads CASSQEHPLQVKYEQFF. CDR3 coding DNA: TGTGCCAGCAGCCAAGAACACCCCCTTCAGGTAAAATATGAGCAGTTCTTC.

In its sample, this clonotype was seen many times. This chain uses TRBV29-1 with TRBJ1-3; 7 bases map to TRBD1. Germline lookup yields CDR1 SQVTM and CDR2 ANQGSEA. V lost 5 bases and J lost 2; bases outside the gene matches: 6. This CDR3 is built from 14 residues. The CDR3 DNA is TGCAGCGTTAAGACAGGGAGTACTGGAAACACCATATATTTT. Protein product: CSVKTGSTGNTIYF.

This clonotype was seen a few times. The chain uses TRBV4-1 and TRBJ2-3, with D maybe TRBD2 (5 bases). Germline assignment: CDR1 MGHRA and CDR2 YSYEKL. V was shortened by 3 bases and J by 7 bases, with 14 bases between the two germline ends. The CDR3 extends over 14 amino acids. CDR3 in DNA: TGCGCCAGCAGCCACCCAAGGACTCTTCATACGCAGTATTTT. Amino acids: CASSHPRTLHTQYF.